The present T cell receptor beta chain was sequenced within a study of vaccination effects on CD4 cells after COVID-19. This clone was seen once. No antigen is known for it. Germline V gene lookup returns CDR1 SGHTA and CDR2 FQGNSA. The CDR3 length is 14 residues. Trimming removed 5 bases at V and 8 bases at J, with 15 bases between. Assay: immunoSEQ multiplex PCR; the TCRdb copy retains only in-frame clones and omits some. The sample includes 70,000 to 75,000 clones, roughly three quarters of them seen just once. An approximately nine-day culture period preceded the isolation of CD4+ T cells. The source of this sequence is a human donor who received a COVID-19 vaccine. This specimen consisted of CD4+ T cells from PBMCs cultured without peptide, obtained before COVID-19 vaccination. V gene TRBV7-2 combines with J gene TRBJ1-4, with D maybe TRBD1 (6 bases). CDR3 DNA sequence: TGTGCCAGCAGCCGGGGGCTGAGCGGCGAAAAACTGTTTTTT. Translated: CASSRGLSGEKLFF.